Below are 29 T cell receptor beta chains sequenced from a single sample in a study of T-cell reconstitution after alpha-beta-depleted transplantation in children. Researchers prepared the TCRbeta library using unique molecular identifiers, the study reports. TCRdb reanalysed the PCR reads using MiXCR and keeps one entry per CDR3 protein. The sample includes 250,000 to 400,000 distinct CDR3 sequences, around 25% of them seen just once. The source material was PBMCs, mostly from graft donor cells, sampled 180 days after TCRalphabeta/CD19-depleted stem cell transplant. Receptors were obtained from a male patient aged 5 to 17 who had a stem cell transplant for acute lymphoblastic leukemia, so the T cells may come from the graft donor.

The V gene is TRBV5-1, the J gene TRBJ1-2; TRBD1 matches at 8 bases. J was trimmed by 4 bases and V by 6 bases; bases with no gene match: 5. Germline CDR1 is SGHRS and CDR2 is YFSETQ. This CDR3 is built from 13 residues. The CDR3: CASTGQGAYGYTF. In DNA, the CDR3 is TGCGCCAGCACAGGACAGGGCGCCTATGGCTACACCTTC.

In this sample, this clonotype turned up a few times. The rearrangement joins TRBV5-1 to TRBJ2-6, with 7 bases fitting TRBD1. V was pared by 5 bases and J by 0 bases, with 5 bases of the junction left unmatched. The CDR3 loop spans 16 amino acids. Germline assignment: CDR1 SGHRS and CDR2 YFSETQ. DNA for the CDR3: TGCGCCAGCAGGGGAACAGGGGTCTCTGGGGCCAACGTCCTGACTTTC. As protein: CASRGTGVSGANVLTF.

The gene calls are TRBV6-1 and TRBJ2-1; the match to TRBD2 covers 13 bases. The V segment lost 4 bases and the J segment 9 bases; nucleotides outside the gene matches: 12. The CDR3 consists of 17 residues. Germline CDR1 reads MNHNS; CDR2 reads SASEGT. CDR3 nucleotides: TGTGCCAGCAGTGGAAGTTGGACTAGCGGGAGTAGGGGTGAGCAGTTCTTC. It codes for CASSGSWTSGSRGEQFF.

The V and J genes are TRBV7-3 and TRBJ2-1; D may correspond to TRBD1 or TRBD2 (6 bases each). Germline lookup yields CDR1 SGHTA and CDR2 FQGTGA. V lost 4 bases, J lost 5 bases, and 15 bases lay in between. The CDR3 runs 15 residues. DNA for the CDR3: TGTGCCAGCAGCTCCCAAGGGGGGCCCAACAATGAGCAGTTCTTC. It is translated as CASSSQGGPNNEQFF.

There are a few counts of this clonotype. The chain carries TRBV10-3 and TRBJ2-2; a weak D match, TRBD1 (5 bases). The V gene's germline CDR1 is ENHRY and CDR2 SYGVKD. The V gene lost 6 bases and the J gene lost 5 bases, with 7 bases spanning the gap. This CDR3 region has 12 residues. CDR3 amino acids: CAIRKGTGELFF. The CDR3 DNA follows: TGTGCCATCAGAAAGGGGACCGGGGAGCTGTTTTTT.

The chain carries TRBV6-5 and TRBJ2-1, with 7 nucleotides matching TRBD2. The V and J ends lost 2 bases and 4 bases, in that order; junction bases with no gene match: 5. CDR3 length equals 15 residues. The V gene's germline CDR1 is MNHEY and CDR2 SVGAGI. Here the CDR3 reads CASSYGAGTYNEQFF. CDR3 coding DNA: TGTGCCAGCAGTTACGGAGCGGGGACTTACAATGAGCAGTTCTTC.

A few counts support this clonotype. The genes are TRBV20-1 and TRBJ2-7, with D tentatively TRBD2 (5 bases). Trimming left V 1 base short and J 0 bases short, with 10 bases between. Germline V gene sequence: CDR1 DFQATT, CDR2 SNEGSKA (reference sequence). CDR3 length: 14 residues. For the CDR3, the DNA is TGCAGTGCTAGAGTGCTGGGGAGCTCCTACGAGCAGTACTTC. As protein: CSARVLGSSYEQYF.

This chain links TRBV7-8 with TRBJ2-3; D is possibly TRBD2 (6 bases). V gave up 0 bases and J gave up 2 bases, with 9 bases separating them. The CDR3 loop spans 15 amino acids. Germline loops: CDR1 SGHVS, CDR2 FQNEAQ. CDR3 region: CASSLARTNTDTQYF. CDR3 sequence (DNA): TGTGCCAGCAGCTTAGCGCGGACTAACACAGATACGCAGTATTTT.

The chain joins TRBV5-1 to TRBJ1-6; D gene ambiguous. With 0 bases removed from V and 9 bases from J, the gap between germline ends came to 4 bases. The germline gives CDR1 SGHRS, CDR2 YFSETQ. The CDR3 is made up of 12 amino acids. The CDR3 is CASSLEGSPLHF. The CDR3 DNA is TGCGCCAGCAGCTTGGAGGGTTCACCCCTCCACTTT.

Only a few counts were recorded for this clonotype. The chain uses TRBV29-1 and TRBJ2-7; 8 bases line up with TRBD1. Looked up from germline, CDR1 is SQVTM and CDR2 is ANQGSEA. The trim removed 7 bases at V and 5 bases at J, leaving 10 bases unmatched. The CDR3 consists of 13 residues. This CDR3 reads CSAAQGVLNEQYF. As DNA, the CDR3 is TGCAGCGCTGCACAGGGGGTTCTTAACGAGCAGTACTTC.

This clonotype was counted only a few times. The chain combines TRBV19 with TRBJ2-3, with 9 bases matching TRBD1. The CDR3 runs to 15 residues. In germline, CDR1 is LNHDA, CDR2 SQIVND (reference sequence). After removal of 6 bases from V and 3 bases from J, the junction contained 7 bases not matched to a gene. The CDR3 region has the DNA TGTGCCAGTAGCTGGGACAGGGTTGAAACAGATACGCAGTATTTT. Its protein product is CASSWDRVETDTQYF.

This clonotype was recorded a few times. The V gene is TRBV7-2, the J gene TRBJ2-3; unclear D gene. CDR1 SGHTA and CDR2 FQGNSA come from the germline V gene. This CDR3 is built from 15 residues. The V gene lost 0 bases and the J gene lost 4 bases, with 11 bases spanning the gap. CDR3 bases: TGTGCCAGCAGCTTAGCGCTAGGCCGGGCAGATACGCAGTATTTT. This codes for CASSLALGRADTQYF.

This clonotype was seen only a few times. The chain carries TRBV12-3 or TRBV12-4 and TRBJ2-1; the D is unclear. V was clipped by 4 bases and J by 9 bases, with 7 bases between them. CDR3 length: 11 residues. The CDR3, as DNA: TGTGCCAGCAGTTATCCGAGTGAGCAGTTCTTC. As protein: CASSYPSEQFF.

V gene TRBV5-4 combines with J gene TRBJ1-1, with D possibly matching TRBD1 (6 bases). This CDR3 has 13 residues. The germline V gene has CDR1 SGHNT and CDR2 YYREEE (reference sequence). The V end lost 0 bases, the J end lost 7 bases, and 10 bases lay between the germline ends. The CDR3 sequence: CASSLAGQYEAFF. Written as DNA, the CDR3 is TGTGCCAGCAGCTTGGCCGGACAGTATGAAGCTTTCTTT.

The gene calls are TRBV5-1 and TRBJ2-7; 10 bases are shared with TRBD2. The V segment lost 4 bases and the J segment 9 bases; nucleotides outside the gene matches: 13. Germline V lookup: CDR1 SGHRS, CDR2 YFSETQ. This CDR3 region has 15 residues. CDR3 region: CASSRLAGVSYGQYF. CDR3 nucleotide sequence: TGCGCCAGCAGCCGTCTAGCGGGAGTATCTTATGGGCAGTACTTC. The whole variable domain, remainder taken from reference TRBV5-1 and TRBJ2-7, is KAGVTQTPRYLIKTRGQQVTLSCSPISGHRSVSWYQQTPGQGLQFLFEYFSETQRNKGNFPGRFSGRQFSNSRSEMNVSTLELGDSALYLCASSRLAGVSYGQYFGPGTRLTVT.

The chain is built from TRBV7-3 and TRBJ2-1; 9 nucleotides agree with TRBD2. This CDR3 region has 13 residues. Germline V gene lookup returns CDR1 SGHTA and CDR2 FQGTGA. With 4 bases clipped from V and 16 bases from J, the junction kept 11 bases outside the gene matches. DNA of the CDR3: TGTGCCAGCAGCTCCAACCGGGGACTAGCTTTCTTCTTC. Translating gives CASSSNRGLAFFF.

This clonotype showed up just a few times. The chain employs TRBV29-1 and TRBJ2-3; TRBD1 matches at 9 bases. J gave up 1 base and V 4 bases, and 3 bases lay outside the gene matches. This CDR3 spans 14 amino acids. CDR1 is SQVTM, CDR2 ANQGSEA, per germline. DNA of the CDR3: TGCAGCGTTGCGAGGACAGGGGGCACAGATACGCAGTATTTT. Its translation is CSVARTGGTDTQYF.

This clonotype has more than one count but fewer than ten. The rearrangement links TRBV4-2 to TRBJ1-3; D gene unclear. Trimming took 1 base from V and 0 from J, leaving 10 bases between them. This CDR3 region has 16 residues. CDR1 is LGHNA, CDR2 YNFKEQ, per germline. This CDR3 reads CASSQAHVYSGNTIYF. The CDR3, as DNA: TGTGCCAGCAGCCAAGCCCACGTTTACTCTGGAAACACCATATATTTT.

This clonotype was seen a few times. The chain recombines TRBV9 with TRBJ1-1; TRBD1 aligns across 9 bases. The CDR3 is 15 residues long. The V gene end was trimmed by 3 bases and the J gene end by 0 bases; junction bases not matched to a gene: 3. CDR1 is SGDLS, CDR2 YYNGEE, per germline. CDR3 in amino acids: CASSGGQGMNTEAFF. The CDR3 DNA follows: TGTGCCAGCAGCGGCGGACAGGGGATGAACACTGAAGCTTTCTTT.

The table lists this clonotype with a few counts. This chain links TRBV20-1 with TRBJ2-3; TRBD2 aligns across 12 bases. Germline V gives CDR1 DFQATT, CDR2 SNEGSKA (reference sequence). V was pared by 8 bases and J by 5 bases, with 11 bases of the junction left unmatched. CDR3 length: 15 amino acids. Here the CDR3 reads CSSNRLAGVVDTQYF. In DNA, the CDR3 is TGCAGTTCCAACAGACTAGCGGGAGTGGTAGATACGCAGTATTTT.

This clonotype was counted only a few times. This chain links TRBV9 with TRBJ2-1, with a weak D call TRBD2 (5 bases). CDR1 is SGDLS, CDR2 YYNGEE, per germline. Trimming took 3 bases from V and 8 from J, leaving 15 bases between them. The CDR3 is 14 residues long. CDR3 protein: CASSGGPKGYEQFF. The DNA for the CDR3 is TGTGCCAGCAGCGGCGGGCCAAAGGGATATGAGCAGTTCTTC.

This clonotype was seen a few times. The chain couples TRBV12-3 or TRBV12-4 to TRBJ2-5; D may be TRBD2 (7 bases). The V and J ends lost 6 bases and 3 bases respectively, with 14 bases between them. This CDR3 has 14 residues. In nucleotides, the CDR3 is TGTGCCAGCAGATGGGGGGGGCGCAAAGAGACCCAGTACTTC. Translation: CASRWGGRKETQYF.

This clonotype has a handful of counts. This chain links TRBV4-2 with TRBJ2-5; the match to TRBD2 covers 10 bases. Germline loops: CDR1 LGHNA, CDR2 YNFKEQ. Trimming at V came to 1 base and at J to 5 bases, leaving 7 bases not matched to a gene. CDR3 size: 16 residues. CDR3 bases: TGTGCCAGCAGCCAAGCCCCCAGGGGACTAGCGGAGACCCAGTACTTC. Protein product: CASSQAPRGLAETQYF.

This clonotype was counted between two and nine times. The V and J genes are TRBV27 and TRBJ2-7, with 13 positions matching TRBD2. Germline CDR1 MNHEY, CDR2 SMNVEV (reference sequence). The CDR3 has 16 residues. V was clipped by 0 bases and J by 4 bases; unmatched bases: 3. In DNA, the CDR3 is TGTGCCAGCAGTTTATCGGGACTAGCGGGGATATACGAGCAGTACTTC. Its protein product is CASSLSGLAGIYEQYF.

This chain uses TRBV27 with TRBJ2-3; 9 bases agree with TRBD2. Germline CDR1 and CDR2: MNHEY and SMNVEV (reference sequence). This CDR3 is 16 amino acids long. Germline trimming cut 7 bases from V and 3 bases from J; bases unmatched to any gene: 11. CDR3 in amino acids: CASTPLLAGTTDTQYF. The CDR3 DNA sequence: TGTGCCAGCACCCCTTTACTAGCGGGCACTACAGATACGCAGTATTTT.

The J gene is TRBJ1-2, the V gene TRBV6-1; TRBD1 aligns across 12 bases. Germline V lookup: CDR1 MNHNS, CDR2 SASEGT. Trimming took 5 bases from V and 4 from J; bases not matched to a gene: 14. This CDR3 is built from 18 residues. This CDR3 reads CASSPLGTGGPPSYGYTF. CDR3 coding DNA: TGTGCCAGCAGTCCCCTCGGGACAGGGGGCCCTCCTTCCTATGGCTACACCTTC.

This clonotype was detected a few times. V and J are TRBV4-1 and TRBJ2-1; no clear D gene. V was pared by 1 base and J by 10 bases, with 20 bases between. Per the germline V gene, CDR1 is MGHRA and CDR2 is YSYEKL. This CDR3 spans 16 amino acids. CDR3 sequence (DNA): TGCGCCAGCAGCCAAGGTCCTTGGACCTCCTCACTGGAGCAGTTCTTC. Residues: CASSQGPWTSSLEQFF.

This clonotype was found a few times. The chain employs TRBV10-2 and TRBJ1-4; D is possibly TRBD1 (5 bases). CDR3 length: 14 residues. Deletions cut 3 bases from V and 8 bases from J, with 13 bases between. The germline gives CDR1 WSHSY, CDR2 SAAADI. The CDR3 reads CASSEPGRGEKLFF. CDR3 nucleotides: TGCGCCAGCAGTGAACCCGGCCGGGGGGAAAAACTGTTTTTT.

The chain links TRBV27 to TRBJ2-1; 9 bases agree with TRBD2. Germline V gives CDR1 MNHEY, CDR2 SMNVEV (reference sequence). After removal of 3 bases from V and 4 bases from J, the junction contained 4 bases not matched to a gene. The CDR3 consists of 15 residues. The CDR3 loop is CASSFGLAIYNEQFF. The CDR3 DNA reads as TGTGCCAGCAGTTTTGGACTAGCGATTTACAATGAGCAGTTCTTC.